This TCR beta chain was sequenced during a study of blood T cell repertoires in COVID-19. Participants came from around 25 US areas, aged about 18 to 89 years. Trimming took 0 bases from V and 3 from J, leaving 18 bases between them. Germline V lookup: CDR1 SNHLY, CDR2 FYNNEI. The CDR3 spans 17 residues. This table comes from immunoSEQ multiplex PCR, and its TCRdb copy is limited to in-frame clones, with some not included. The sample holds about 220,000 clones, approximately 88% seen once. The clonotype comes from a woman in her forties with acute COVID-19. The rearrangement links TRBV2 to TRBJ2-7; D is possibly TRBD1 (5 bases). Sequencing was done on a sample of PBMCs or T cells enriched from blood (not recorded which). The CDR3 sequence: CASSEALLWAGNYEQYV. The CDR3 DNA sequence: TGTGCCAGCAGTGAAGCGCTTTTGTGGGCAGGGAACTACGAGCAGTACGTC.